This entry is about one T cell receptor (beta chain). This clonotype has a handful of counts. Its antigen target is currently unknown. No per-base quality is available; no much larger clone lies one base away. The data belong to a study of patients and donors after allogeneic stem cell transplantation (TCRdb year 2020). Library preparation was by RT-PCR. The sequencing machine was a NextSeq 550. TCRdb handled the public reads itself, with Q25 trimming in fastp and clone calling in MiXCR, and kept productive beta chains. CDR3 protein sequences are deduplicated, and each keeps its most common genes and DNA. Across this sample there are about 57,000 distinct CDR3 sequences, with 13% seen only once. Clones ranked in the top ten supply more than 25% of the sample. Compared with germline, V lacks 4 bases and J lacks 2 bases; bases without a gene match: 6. Sequences SGHRS (CDR1) and YFSETQ (CDR2) are obtained from the germline V gene. CDR3 length: 15 amino acids, cysteine to phenylalanine. The only DNA kept is the CDR3, 45 bases in frame from the first base.

The receptor was derived from a human donor who was either an allogeneic HSCT recipient or a stem cell or donor lymphocyte infusion donor (not recorded which). It is not recorded whose cells these are; they may come from a transplant donor. The rearranged segments are TRBV5-1 and TRBJ2-1, with 7 bases aligning to TRBD2. Sequenced material: blood, either unsorted or a sorted T cell fraction (not recorded which). CDR3 loop: CASSTAGTTYNEQFF. The sequenced DNA is TGCGCCAGCAGCACTGCCGGGACTACCTACAATGAGCAGTTCTTC.